The 31 T cell receptor beta chains presented below share a single source sample, sequenced in a study of T cell responses to AZD1222 COVID-19 vaccine. Data came from immunoSEQ multiplex PCR; TCRdb stores just in-frame clones and leaves some out. The sample includes approximately 93,000 clones, approximately 89% of them seen just once. Sequencing used peripheral blood, obtained 28 days after the second AZD1222 dose. The receptor source for this set is an adult who received the AZD1222 COVID-19 vaccine.

This clone was detected only a few times. The chain employs TRBV14 and TRBJ2-5, with TRBD1 identical over 9 bases. The germline V gene encodes CDR1 SGHDN and CDR2 FVKESK. J gave up 3 bases and V 1 base, and 9 bases lay outside the gene matches. CDR3 length: 17 amino acids. The CDR3 is CASSQGAGTGYEETQYF. The CDR3 DNA reads TGTGCCAGCAGCCAAGGAGCGGGGACAGGGTATGAAGAGACCCAGTACTTC.

This clone was detected once. The V call is TRBV27, the J call TRBJ2-1; D could derive from TRBD1 or TRBD2 (5 bases each). V was cut by 2 bases and J by 4 bases, with 9 bases left in between. CDR3 length equals 14 residues. The germline V gene encodes CDR1 MNHEY and CDR2 SMNVEV (reference sequence). The CDR3 sequence is CASSLRGAYNEQFF. CDR3 nucleotide sequence: TGTGCCAGCAGTTTACGAGGGGCTTACAATGAGCAGTTCTTC.

The chain has TRBV11-1 and TRBJ2-1; the match to TRBD2 covers 8 bases. Germline assignment: CDR1 SGHAT and CDR2 FQDESV (reference sequence). This CDR3 contains 14 residues. Trimming removed 5 bases from V and 5 bases from J; junction bases left unmatched: 5. This chain's CDR3 is CASSPARGDNEQFF. CDR3 DNA: TGTGCCAGCAGCCCGGCGCGGGGGGACAATGAGCAGTTCTTC.

This chain links TRBV5-1 with TRBJ2-7, with 12 nucleotides matching TRBD1. J was trimmed by 6 bases and V by 4 bases; bases with no gene match: 8. The CDR3 spans 15 residues. Germline-derived CDR1 and CDR2 are SGHRS and YFSETQ. For the CDR3, the DNA is TGCGCCAGCAGCACCGGGACAGGGGGCCGGGGCGAGCAGTACTTC. It codes for CASSTGTGGRGEQYF.

This chain links TRBV5-1 with TRBJ2-2; TRBD1 matches at 7 bases. Germline values: CDR1 SGHRS, CDR2 YFSETQ. The ends lost 3 bases at V and 3 bases at J; junction bases unmatched: 11. This CDR3 comprises 17 residues. The DNA of the CDR3 is TGCGCCAGCAGCTACCAAGTCAGGGGGTCGGACACCGGGGAGCTGTTTTTT. Protein product: CASSYQVRGSDTGELFF. Combining the CDR3 with reference TRBV5-1 and TRBJ2-2 gives the whole variable domain KAGVTQTPRYLIKTRGQQVTLSCSPISGHRSVSWYQQTPGQGLQFLFEYFSETQRNKGNFPGRFSGRQFSNSRSEMNVSTLELGDSALYLCASSYQVRGSDTGELFFGEGSRLTVL.

The chain recombines TRBV27 with TRBJ1-2; no reliable D call. V shed 2 bases and J shed 6 bases, with 16 bases lying between them. The germline CDR1 and CDR2 sequences are MNHEY and SMNVEV (reference sequence). The CDR3 consists of 15 residues. The chain's CDR3 is CASSLDGPPPDGYTF. CDR3 bases: TGTGCCAGCAGTTTAGACGGACCCCCACCGGATGGCTACACCTTC.

This chain joins TRBV3-1 (or the pseudogene TRBV3-2) and TRBJ1-1; possible D gene TRBD1, 6 bases. The CDR3 sequence is 17 residues long. V lost 1 base to trimming and J lost 2 bases, with 17 bases between them. From germline, CDR1 is LGHDT and CDR2 YNNKEL (reference sequence). CDR3 region: CASSQVKGRGYNTEAFF. The DNA for the CDR3 is TGTGCCAGCAGCCAAGTAAAGGGCAGGGGATACAACACTGAAGCTTTCTTT.

The J gene is TRBJ1-1, the V gene TRBV4-1; D is ambiguous. This CDR3 is built from 15 residues. Germline assignment: CDR1 MGHRA and CDR2 YSYEKL. Trimming left V 3 bases short and J 1 base short, with 12 bases between. CDR3 protein: CASSQLQPQNTEAFF. DNA of the CDR3: TGCGCCAGCAGCCAGCTACAGCCTCAGAACACTGAAGCTTTCTTT.

A single count supports this clone. The V call is TRBV7-8, the J call TRBJ2-1, with D possibly called TRBD1 or TRBD2 (6 bases each). V was pared by 5 bases and J by 2 bases, with 16 bases between. Germline-derived CDR1 and CDR2 are SGHVS and FQNEAQ. CDR3 length equals 16 residues. CDR3 in DNA: TGTGCCAGCAGCCCAGTGGTGGGGGGCGCCTACAATGAGCAGTTCTTC. Its translation is CASSPVVGGAYNEQFF.

The V and J genes are TRBV7-2 and TRBJ2-3; D is undetermined. V lost 4 bases and J 2 bases, leaving 4 bases between the germline ends. Germline V lookup: CDR1 SGHTA, CDR2 FQGNSA. CDR3 size: 12 residues. The DNA of the CDR3 is TGTGCCAGCAGCTACCACACAGATACGCAGTATTTT. Translated: CASSYHTDTQYF.

The chain links TRBV6-4 to TRBJ1-5, with D unresolved. V lost 2 bases, J lost 5 bases, and 7 bases lay in between. Germline V gene data show CDR1 as MRHNA and CDR2 as SNTAGT. The CDR3 contains 13 residues. The CDR3 protein is CASSDRPDQPQHF. CDR3 coding DNA: TGTGCCAGCAGTGACCGGCCCGATCAGCCCCAGCATTTT.

J is TRBJ2-7 and V is TRBV6-5, with 9 nucleotides matching TRBD1. CDR3 size: 15 residues. CDR1 and CDR2 from the germline V gene are MNHEY and SVGAGI. The J segment lost 1 base and the V segment lost 5 bases, leaving 6 bases of the junction unmatched. CDR3: CASSLQGAQSYEQYV. CDR3 nucleotide sequence: TGTGCCAGCAGTCTACAGGGGGCGCAATCCTACGAGCAGTACGTC.

The genes are TRBV7-9 and TRBJ2-2; D tentatively fits TRBD1 or TRBD2 (6 bases each). Trimming shortened V by 5 bases and J by 4 bases, and 17 bases separated the two germline ends. Germline CDR1 SEHNR, CDR2 FQNEAQ (reference sequence). The CDR3 is made up of 16 amino acids. The CDR3 DNA sequence: TGTGCCAGCAGCGCCCTAGGGGGGCGGACCACCGGGGAGCTGTTTTTT. This gives the protein CASSALGGRTTGELFF.

DNA for the CDR3: TGTGCCAGCAGTTACCAGGGACAGTATAATTCACCCCTCCACTTT. Translation: CASSYQGQYNSPLHF. This sequence joins TRBV6-5 and TRBJ1-6, with 7 bases matching TRBD1. Germline V gives CDR1 MNHEY, CDR2 SVGAGI. J lost 4 bases, V lost 2 bases, and 2 bases had no gene match. There are 15 residues in the CDR3.

This clone has at least ten counts. The chain uses TRBV5-5 and TRBJ1-2, with D unresolved. Trimming took 1 base from V and 5 from J, leaving 15 bases between them. The CDR3 length is 15 residues. Germline V gene sequence: CDR1 SGHKS, CDR2 YYEKEE (reference sequence). In nucleotides, the CDR3 is TGTGCCAGCAGCTTGCGGCCCCTCACTACGTATGGCTACACCTTC. It codes for CASSLRPLTTYGYTF.

This sequence joins TRBV27 and TRBJ2-7, with 8 nucleotides matching TRBD2. The V segment lost 11 bases and the J segment 5 bases; nucleotides outside the gene matches: 8. The CDR3 length is 12 residues. CDR1 and CDR2 from the germline V gene are MNHEY and SMNVEV (reference sequence). The CDR3 sequence is CAHSGGPHEQYV. DNA for the CDR3: TGTGCCCATTCGGGGGGGCCGCACGAGCAGTACGTC.

The CDR3 nucleotides read TGTGCCAGCTCCCCGGACAGGGACTATGGCTACACCTTC. Protein product: CASSPDRDYGYTF. The chain joins TRBV19 to TRBJ1-2; 8 bases agree with TRBD1. This CDR3 has 13 residues. V lost 9 bases, J lost 3 bases, and 6 bases stayed unmatched. Per the germline V gene, CDR1 is LNHDA and CDR2 is SQIVND (reference sequence).

This rearrangement joins TRBV11-1 to TRBJ1-6, with unresolved D. Trimming shortened V by 5 bases and J by 9 bases, and 11 bases separated the two germline ends. CDR1 is SGHAT and CDR2 is FQDESV in the germline V gene (reference sequence). The CDR3 is 13 residues long. CDR3 nucleotides: TGTGCCAGCAGCCTGCCGTTGAGTTCACCCCTCCACTTT. It encodes CASSLPLSSPLHF. Using reference TRBV11-1 and TRBJ1-6 for the parts outside the CDR3, the full variable domain is EAEVAQSPRYKITEKSQAVAFWCDPISGHATLYWYRQILGQGPELLVQFQDESVVDDSQLPKDRFSAERLKGVDSTLKIQPAELGDSAMYLCASSLPLSSPLHFGNGTRLTVT.

The V and J genes are TRBV2 and TRBJ2-7, with 10 nucleotides matching TRBD1. Germline CDR1 and CDR2: SNHLY and FYNNEI. The trim removed 7 bases at V and 2 bases at J, leaving 8 bases unmatched. This CDR3 has 15 residues. The CDR3 region is CASISGTGDPYEQYF. In nucleotides, the CDR3 is TGTGCCAGCATTTCGGGGACAGGGGATCCCTACGAGCAGTACTTC.

CDR3 sequence: CASSEGQAGELFF. Written as DNA, the CDR3 is TGTGCCAGCAGTGAAGGACAGGCCGGGGAGCTGTTTTTT. The rearrangement joins TRBV2 to TRBJ2-2; possibly TRBD1 for D (6 bases). There are 13 residues in the CDR3. V gave up 1 base and J gave up 6 bases, with 6 bases separating them. CDR1 and CDR2 (germline): SNHLY, FYNNEI.

The chain recombines TRBV30 with TRBJ1-2; the match to TRBD1 covers 7 bases. Trimming removed 2 bases from V and 1 base from J; junction bases left unmatched: 4. CDR3 size: 14 residues. Germline V gene lookup returns CDR1 GTSNPN and CDR2 SVGIG (reference sequence). The DNA of the CDR3 is TGTGCCTGGAGTCCGGGACAGTTTAACTATGGCTACACCTTC. Translating gives CAWSPGQFNYGYTF.

The chain recombines TRBV4-3 with TRBJ2-3, with TRBD1 as a possible D gene (5 bases). CDR3 size: 14 residues. Germline CDR1 and CDR2: LGHNA and YSLEER. V was cut by 2 bases and J by 2 bases, with 8 bases left in between. CDR3 DNA: TGCGCCAGCAGCCAAAAGGGGTACACAGATACGCAGTATTTT. This encodes CASSQKGYTDTQYF.

This chain connects TRBV5-4 to TRBJ2-7; 7 bases fit TRBD1. Germline CDR1 and CDR2: SGHNT and YYREEE (reference sequence). V was pared by 4 bases and J by 6 bases, with 13 bases of the junction left unmatched. There are 15 residues in the CDR3. The CDR3 nucleotides read TGTGCCAGCAGCCACATAGACAGGGAAGGTGGCGAGCAGTACTTC. Residues: CASSHIDREGGEQYF.

The chain uses TRBV28 and TRBJ2-4; D is unclear. The CDR3 consists of 18 residues. Trimming shortened V by 3 bases and J by 4 bases, and 22 bases separated the two germline ends. Germline V gene data show CDR1 as MDHEN and CDR2 as SYDVKM. The CDR3 DNA reads TGTGCCAGCAGTTTCGTGATAGGAAAACCGGGCCAGAAAAACATTCAGTACTTC. Residues: CASSFVIGKPGQKNIQYF.

The CDR3 nucleotides are TGTGCCATCACATCGGGGGGCGAGAACACTGAAGCTTTCTTT. This gives the protein CAITSGGENTEAFF. V gene TRBV10-3 combines with J gene TRBJ1-1; D is possibly TRBD1 (6 bases). This CDR3 has 14 amino acids. The ends were cut back, 7 bases at V and 1 base at J, with 13 bases in the middle. The germline V gene has CDR1 ENHRY and CDR2 SYGVKD.

This chain joins TRBV27 and TRBJ2-1; 8 bases align to TRBD1. This CDR3 is 17 amino acids long. V dropped 8 bases and J dropped 0; count of bases not matched to a gene: 12. Germline V lookup: CDR1 MNHEY, CDR2 SMNVEV (reference sequence). In DNA form, the CDR3 reads TGTGCCAGCGGCACAGGGGGGTCCCGGGGCTCCTACAATGAGCAGTTCTTC. Its protein is CASGTGGSRGSYNEQFF.

The chain has TRBV28 and TRBJ1-5; D is ambiguous. CDR1 MDHEN and CDR2 SYDVKM come from the germline V gene. The CDR3 is made up of 15 amino acids. Trimming cost V 9 bases and J 1 base, with 16 bases left between them. CDR3 sequence reads: CASDAIQESNQPQHF. The DNA for the CDR3 is TGTGCCAGTGACGCTATTCAGGAAAGCAATCAGCCCCAGCATTTT. Combining the CDR3 with reference TRBV28 and TRBJ1-5 gives the whole variable domain DVKVTQSSRYLVKRTGEKVFLECVQDMDHENMFWYRQDPGLGLRLIYFSYDVKMKEKGDIPEGYSVSREKKERFSLILESASTNQTSMYLCASDAIQESNQPQHFGDGTRLSIL.

The chain recombines TRBV4-1 with TRBJ2-1; 7 bases are shared with TRBD2. This CDR3 comprises 15 residues. V lost 4 bases to trimming and J lost 4 bases; unmatched junction nucleotides: 7. From germline, CDR1 is MGHRA and CDR2 YSYEKL. The CDR3 sequence is CASSLLAVGYNEQFF. As DNA, the CDR3 is TGCGCCAGCAGCCTCCTAGCGGTGGGGTACAATGAGCAGTTCTTC.

This chain uses TRBV9 with TRBJ2-2; 7 bases agree with TRBD2. J lost 2 bases, V lost 2 bases, and 12 bases had no gene match. Looked up from germline, CDR1 is SGDLS and CDR2 is YYNGEE. The CDR3 loop spans 18 amino acids. The CDR3 nucleotides read TGTGCCAGCAGCGTTCCGGGGAGCGGGGACCTTAACACCGGGGAGCTGTTTTTT. It translates to CASSVPGSGDLNTGELFF.

This sequence joins TRBV7-2 and TRBJ1-2; D uncertain. The CDR3 totals 13 residues. Between the trimmed V and J ends, which lost 2 bases and 4 bases, there was a span of 8 bases. CDR1 is SGHTA and CDR2 is FQGNSA in the germline V gene. The CDR3 DNA is TGTGCCAGCAGCTTAACAACGGCCTATGGCTACACCTTC. Protein product: CASSLTTAYGYTF. The whole variable domain, filled in from reference TRBV7-2 and TRBJ1-2, reads GAGVSQSPSNKVTEKGKDVELRCDPISGHTALYWYRQSLGQGLEFLIYFQGNSAPDKSGLPSDRFSAERTGGSVSTLTIQRTQQEDSAVYLCASSLTTAYGYTFGSGTRLTVV.

The chain has TRBV4-3 and TRBJ2-7; tentatively, D is TRBD1 or TRBD2 (5 bases each). V shed 3 bases and J shed 2 bases, with 14 bases lying between them. Germline assignment: CDR1 LGHNA and CDR2 YSLEER. CDR3 size: 15 residues. CDR3 nucleotides: TGCGCCAGCAGCCAGGGGGACCGGATAACCTACGAGCAGTACTTC. Protein sequence: CASSQGDRITYEQYF.